Below, one T cell receptor (beta chain) is given with its context. The same CDR3 also results from other DNA sequences found in this sample. The CDR3 contains 16 residues. From germline, CDR1 is MNHNS and CDR2 SASEGT. Trimming stripped 1 base from V and 10 bases from J, with 17 bases between. Primers for the PCR totalled 60 Vbeta and 13 Jbeta. The repertoire was sequenced with immunoSEQ multiplex PCR; TCRdb's copy has only in-frame clones and lacks some. The table has 55,000 to 80,000 clones, 80% to 90% seen once. This sample stems from a study of cytomegalovirus exposure and HLA in healthy donors. The rearrangement uses TRBV6-1 and TRBJ1-6; a possible D gene is TRBD1 (5 bases). The TCR was taken from a woman aged 30 to 39 in good health and CMV-seronegative. Sequencing used PBMCs. CDR3 residues: CASSEGYWEGHSPLHF. The CDR3 DNA reads TGTGCCAGCAGTGAAGGTTATTGGGAGGGGCACTCACCCCTCCACTTT.